The sample holds one count of the clone carrying this T cell receptor beta chain. Sequenced by immunoSEQ multiplex PCR; TCRdb stores in-frame clones only, minus some. The sample comprises about 80,000 clones, about 89% of which are singletons, and 7.5% to 8% rests with the top ten. The record originates from a study of control samples from healthy donors and cancer patients. The CDR3 length is 13 residues. V gave up 1 base and J gave up 6 bases, with 7 bases separating them. Germline CDR1 SGHAT, CDR2 FQNNGV. The receptor comes from a woman aged 60-75 years in good health. Sequencing was done on a sample of blood. The chain joins TRBV11-2 to TRBJ1-5; unclear D gene. CDR3 nucleotide sequence: TGTGCCAGCAGCTTAGCGGTGGCTCAGCCCCAGCATTTT. Amino acid sequence: CASSLAVAQPQHF.